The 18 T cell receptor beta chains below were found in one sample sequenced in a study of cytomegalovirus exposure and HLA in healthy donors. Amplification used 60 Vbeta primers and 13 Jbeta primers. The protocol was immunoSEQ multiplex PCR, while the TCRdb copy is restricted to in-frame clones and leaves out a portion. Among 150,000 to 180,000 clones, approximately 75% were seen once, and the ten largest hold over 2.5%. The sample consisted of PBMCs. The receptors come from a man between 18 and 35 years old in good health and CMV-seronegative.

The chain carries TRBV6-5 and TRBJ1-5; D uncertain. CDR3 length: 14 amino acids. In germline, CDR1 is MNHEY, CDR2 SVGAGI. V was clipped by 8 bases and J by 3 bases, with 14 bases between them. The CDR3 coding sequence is TGTGCCAGCGGTAGCGCAGGCTACAATCAGCCCCAGCATTTT. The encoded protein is CASGSAGYNQPQHF.

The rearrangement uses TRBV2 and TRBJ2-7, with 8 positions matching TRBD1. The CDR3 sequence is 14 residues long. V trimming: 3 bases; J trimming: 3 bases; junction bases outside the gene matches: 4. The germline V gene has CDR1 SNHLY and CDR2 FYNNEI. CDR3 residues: CASSEWTGRYEQYF. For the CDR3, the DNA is TGTGCCAGCAGTGAGTGGACAGGGCGCTACGAGCAGTACTTC. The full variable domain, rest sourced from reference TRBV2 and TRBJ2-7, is EPEVTQTPSHQVTQMGQEVILRCVPISNHLYFYWYRQILGQKVEFLVSFYNNEISEKSEIFDDQFSVERPDGSNFTLKIRSTKLEDSAMYFCASSEWTGRYEQYFGPGTRLTVT.

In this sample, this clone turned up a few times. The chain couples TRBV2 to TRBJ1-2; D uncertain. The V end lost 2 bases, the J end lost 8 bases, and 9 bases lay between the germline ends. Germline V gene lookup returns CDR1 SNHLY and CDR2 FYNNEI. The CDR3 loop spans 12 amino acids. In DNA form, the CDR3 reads TGTGCCAGCAGTGAAAATAGTTACGGCTACACCTTC. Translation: CASSENSYGYTF.

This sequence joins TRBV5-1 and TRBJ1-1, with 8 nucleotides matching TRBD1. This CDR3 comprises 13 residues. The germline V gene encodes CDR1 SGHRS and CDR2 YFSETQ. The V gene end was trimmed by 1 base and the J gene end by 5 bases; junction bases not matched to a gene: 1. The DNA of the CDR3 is TGCGCCAGCAGCTTGAGACAGGGGACTGAAGCTTTCTTT. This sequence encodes CASSLRQGTEAFF.

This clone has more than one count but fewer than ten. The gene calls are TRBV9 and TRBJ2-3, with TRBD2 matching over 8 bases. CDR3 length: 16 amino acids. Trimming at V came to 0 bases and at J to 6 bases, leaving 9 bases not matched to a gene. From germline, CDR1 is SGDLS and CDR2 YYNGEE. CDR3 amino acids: CASSVGVGGAVDTQYF. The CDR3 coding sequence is TGTGCCAGCAGCGTAGGTGTCGGGGGGGCCGTGGATACGCAGTATTTT. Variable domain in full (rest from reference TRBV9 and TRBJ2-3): DSGVTQTPKHLITATGQRVTLRCSPRSGDLSVYWYQQSLDQGLQFLIQYYNGEERAKGNILERFSAQQFPDLHSELNLSSLELGDSALYFCASSVGVGGAVDTQYFGPGTRLTVL.

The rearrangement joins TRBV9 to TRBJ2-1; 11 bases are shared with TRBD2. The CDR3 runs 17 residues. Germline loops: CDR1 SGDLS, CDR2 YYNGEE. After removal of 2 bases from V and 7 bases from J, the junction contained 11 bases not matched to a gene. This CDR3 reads CASSVLVSGGANNEQFF. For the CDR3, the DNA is TGTGCCAGCAGCGTTCTGGTTAGCGGGGGGGCCAATAATGAGCAGTTCTTC.

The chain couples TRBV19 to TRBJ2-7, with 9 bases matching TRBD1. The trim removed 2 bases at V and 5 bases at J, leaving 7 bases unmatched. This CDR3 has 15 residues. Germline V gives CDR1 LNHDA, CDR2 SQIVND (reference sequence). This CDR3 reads CASSIIGTGSNEQYF. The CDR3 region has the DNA TGTGCCAGTAGTATAATAGGGACAGGGTCCAACGAGCAGTACTTC.

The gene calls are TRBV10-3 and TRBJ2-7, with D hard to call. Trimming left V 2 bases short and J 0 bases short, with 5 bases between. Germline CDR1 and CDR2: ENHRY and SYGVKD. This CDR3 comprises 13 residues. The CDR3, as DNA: TGTGCCATCAGTGAGGCAGACTCCTACGAGCAGTACTTC. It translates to CAISEADSYEQYF.

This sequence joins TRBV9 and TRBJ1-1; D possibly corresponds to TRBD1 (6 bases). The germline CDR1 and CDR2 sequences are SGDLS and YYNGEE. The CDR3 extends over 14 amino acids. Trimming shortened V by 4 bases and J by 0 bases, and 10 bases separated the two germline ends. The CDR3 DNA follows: TGTGCCAGCAGCCGACAGGCGCTGAACACTGAAGCTTTCTTT. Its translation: CASSRQALNTEAFF.

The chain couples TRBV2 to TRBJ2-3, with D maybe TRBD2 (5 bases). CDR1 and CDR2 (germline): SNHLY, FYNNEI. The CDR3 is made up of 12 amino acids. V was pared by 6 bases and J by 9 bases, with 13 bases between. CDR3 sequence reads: CASRRTEVTQYF. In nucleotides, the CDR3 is TGTGCCAGCAGGAGAACGGAGGTCACGCAGTATTTT.

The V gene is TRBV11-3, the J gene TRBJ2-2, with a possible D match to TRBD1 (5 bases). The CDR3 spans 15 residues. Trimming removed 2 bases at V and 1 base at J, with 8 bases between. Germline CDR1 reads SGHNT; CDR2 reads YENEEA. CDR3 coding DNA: TGTGCCAGCAGCTTATCTAGGGGGAACACCGGGGAGCTGTTTTTT. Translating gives CASSLSRGNTGELFF.

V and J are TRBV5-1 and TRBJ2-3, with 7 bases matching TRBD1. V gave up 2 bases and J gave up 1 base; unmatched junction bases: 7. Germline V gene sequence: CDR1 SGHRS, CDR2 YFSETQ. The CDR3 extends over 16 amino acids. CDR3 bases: TGCGCCAGCAGCTTAAGACAGGGCGAGGGCACAGATACGCAGTATTTT. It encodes CASSLRQGEGTDTQYF.

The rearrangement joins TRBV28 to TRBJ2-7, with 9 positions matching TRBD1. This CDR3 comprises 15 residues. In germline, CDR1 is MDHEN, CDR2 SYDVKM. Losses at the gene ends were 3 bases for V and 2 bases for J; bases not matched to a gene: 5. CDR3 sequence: CASSFGQGSPYEQYV. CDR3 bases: TGTGCCAGCAGTTTTGGACAGGGGTCCCCCTACGAGCAGTACGTC.

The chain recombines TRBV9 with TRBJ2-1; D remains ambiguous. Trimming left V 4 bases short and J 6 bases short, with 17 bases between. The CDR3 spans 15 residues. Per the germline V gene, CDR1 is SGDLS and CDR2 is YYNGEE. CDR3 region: CASSPLLSFGNEQFF. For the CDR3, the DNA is TGTGCCAGCAGCCCCCTTTTAAGTTTCGGCAATGAGCAGTTCTTC.

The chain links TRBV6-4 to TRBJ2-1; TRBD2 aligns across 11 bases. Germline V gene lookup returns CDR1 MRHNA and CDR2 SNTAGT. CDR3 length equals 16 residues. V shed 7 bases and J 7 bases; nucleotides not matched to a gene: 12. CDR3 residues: CASKPVSGGARNEQFF. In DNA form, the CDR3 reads TGTGCCAGCAAGCCCGTTAGCGGGGGGGCCAGAAATGAGCAGTTCTTC.

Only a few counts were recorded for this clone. The CDR3 here is CASSPNGARETQYF. DNA of the CDR3: TGCGCCAGCAGCCCGAATGGGGCACGGGAGACCCAGTACTTC. The chain joins TRBV5-1 to TRBJ2-5; maybe TRBD1 (5 bases). Trimming removed 4 bases at V and 5 bases at J, with 15 bases between. The CDR3 is 14 amino acids. In germline, CDR1 is SGHRS, CDR2 YFSETQ.

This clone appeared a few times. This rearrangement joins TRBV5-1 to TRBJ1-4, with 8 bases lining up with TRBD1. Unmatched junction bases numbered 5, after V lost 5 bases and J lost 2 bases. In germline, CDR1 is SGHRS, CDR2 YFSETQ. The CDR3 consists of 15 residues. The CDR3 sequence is CASRETGGTNEKLFF. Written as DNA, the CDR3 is TGCGCCAGCAGGGAAACAGGGGGGACTAATGAAAAACTGTTTTTT.

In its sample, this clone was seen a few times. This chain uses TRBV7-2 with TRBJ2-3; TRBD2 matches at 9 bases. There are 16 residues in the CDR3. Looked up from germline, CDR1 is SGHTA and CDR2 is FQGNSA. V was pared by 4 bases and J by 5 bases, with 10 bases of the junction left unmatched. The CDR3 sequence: CASSYRSGGQRDTQYF. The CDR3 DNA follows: TGTGCCAGCAGCTATCGTAGCGGGGGCCAAAGAGATACGCAGTATTTT.